This TCR beta chain is drawn from a study of cytomegalovirus exposure and HLA in healthy donors. This clone was detected only a few times. V dropped 4 bases and J dropped 5 bases, with 20 bases sitting between them. Germline V gene sequence: CDR1 MGHRA, CDR2 YSYEKL. This CDR3 is built from 16 residues. Amplification used 60 Vbeta primers and 13 Jbeta primers. This table comes from immunoSEQ multiplex PCR, and its TCRdb copy is limited to in-frame clones, with some not included. The sample contains around 170,000 clones, 79% of which appear only once. Sequenced sample: PBMCs. The origin of this receptor is a middle-aged woman in good health and CMV-seronegative. The genes are TRBV4-1 and TRBJ2-5; weak D call: TRBD2 (6 bases). CDR3 sequence: CASSPLLANSGETQYF. The CDR3 region has the DNA TGCGCCAGCAGCCCACTTCTAGCGAATTCTGGGGAGACCCAGTACTTC.